Here is one TCR beta chain with its context. Its antigen is not known. These data come from a study of T cells in narcolepsy. Looking at the study overall: Healthy controls were enrolled alongside patients with narcolepsy type 1 or type 2.

CDR3 length: 13 residues. Germline CDR1 LNHDA, CDR2 SQIVND (reference sequence). Trimming cost V 7 bases and J 5 bases, with 14 bases left between them. General observations from the study: Autoreactive clone sequences were missing from some blood memory CD4+ repertoires. Same-patient CSF and blood CD4+ T cell clonotypes included HCRT-specific and TRIB2-specific autoreactive ones. Blood of same and different patients, but not healthy controls, reportedly held recurring autoreactive clonotypes.

Clones were sequenced by immunoSEQ multiplex PCR, and TCRdb holds only the in-frame ones, with some missing. Of under 40,000 clones detected, roughly four fifths appear once; the ten largest clones hold under 0.8%. The sequencing input was memory (CD45RA-) CD4+ T cells from blood. This TCR derives from a human donor in good health. The chain is built from TRBV19 and TRBJ1-1; tentatively, D is TRBD1 (5 bases). The DNA for the CDR3 is TGTGCCAGTACGGGGAGGGCAGGGACTGAAGCTTTCTTT. It yields the protein CASTGRAGTEAFF.